The clone carrying this T cell receptor (beta chain) was detected a few times. What it recognizes is unknown. The data were taken from a study of T-cell reconstitution after alpha-beta-depleted transplantation in children. Study-wide results and caveats: Surviving recipient T cells and thymic progenitors produced the high day-60 TCRbeta diversity seen in some patients. Several hundred rapidly expanded clones from non-depleted graft cells reportedly supplied alpha-beta T cells about two months post-transplant.

The TCRbeta library was prepared with unique molecular identifiers. TCRdb processed the PCR reads anew with MiXCR; each CDR3 protein has one entry. Seen here are approximately 630,000 distinct CDR3 sequences, around 12% observed once, and the top ten hold roughly 0.77%. The germline V gene has CDR1 SGHKS and CDR2 YYEKEE (reference sequence). V gave up 3 bases and J gave up 10 bases; unmatched junction bases: 10. The CDR3 contains 16 residues. The V gene is TRBV5-5, the J gene TRBJ2-1; 13 bases match TRBD2. The source is a girl aged 2-10 years with congenital amegakaryocytic thrombocytopenia, due to receive a stem cell transplant. Source: PBMCs, taken before TCRalphabeta/CD19-depleted stem cell transplant. CDR3 DNA sequence: TGTGCCAGCAGCTCAGTGAGGACTAGCGGGGGAGTCGAGCAGTTCTTC. Its protein is CASSSVRTSGGVEQFF.